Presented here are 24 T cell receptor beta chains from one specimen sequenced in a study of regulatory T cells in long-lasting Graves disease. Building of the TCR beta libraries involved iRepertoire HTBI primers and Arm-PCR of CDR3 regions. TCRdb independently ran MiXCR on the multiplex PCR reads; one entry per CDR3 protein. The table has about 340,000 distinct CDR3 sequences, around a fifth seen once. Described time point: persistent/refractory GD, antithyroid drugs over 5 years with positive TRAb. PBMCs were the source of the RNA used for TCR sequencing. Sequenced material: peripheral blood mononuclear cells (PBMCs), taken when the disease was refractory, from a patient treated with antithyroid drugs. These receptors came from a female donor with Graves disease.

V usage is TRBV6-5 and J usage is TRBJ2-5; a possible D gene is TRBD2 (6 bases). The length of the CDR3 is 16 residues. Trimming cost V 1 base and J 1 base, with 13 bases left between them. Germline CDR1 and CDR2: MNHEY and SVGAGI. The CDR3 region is CASSYFGAGSQETQYF. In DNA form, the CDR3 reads TGTGCCAGCAGTTACTTCGGGGCGGGATCCCAAGAGACCCAGTACTTC.

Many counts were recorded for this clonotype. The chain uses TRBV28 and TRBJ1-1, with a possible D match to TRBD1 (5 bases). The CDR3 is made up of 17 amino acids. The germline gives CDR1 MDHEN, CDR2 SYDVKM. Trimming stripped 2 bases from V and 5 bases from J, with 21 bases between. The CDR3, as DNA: TGTGCCAGCAGTTTAAGGTCACATGGGGGGACGGGGACTGAAGCTTTCTTT. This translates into CASSLRSHGGTGTEAFF.

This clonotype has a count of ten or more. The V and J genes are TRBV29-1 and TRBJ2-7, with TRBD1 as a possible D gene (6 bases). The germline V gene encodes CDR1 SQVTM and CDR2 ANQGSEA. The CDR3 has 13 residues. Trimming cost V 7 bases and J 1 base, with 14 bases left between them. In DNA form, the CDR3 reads TGCAGCGCACGGGACATATCTTCCTACGAGCAGTACTTC. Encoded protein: CSARDISSYEQYF.

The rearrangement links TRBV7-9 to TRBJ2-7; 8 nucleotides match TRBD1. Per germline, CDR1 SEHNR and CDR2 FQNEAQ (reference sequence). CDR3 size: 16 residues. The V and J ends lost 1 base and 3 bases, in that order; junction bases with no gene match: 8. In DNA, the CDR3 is TGTGCCAGCAGCTTAGGGTTACAGGGGGAGAACTACGAGCAGTACTTC. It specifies CASSLGLQGENYEQYF. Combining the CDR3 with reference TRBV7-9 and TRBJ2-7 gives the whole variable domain DTGVSQNPRHKITKRGQNVTFRCDPISEHNRLYWYRQTLGQGPEFLTYFQNEAQLEKSRLLSDRFSAERPKGSFSTLEIQRTEQGDSAMYLCASSLGLQGENYEQYFGPGTRLTVT.

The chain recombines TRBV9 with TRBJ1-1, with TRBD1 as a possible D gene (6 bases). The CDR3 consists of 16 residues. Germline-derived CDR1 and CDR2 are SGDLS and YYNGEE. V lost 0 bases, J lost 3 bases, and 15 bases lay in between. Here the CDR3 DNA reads TGTGCCAGCAGCGTAGCCCCGACCGGGGGGCACACTGAAGCTTTCTTT. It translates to CASSVAPTGGHTEAFF.

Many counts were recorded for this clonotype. As DNA, the CDR3 is TGTGCCAGCAGGGAATTGACAGGGGGCGATTACGAGCAGTACTTC. This encodes CASRELTGGDYEQYF. J is TRBJ2-7 and V is TRBV2; TRBD1 aligns across 10 bases. Germline CDR1 SNHLY, CDR2 FYNNEI. Losses at the gene ends were 6 bases for V and 4 bases for J; bases not matched to a gene: 9. The CDR3 consists of 15 residues.

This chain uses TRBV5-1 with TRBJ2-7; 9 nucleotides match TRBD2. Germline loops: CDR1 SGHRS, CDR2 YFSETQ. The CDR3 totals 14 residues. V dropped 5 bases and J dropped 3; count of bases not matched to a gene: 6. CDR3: CASRKTSGGYEQYF. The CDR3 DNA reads TGCGCCAGCAGAAAGACTAGCGGAGGCTACGAGCAGTACTTC.

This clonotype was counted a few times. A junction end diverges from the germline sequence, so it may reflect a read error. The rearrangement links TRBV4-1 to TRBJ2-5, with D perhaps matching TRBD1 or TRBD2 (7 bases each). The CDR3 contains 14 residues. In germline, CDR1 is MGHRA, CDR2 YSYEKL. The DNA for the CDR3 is TGCGCCAGCAGCCACAGGGGGGAGGGTGAGATCCAGTACTTC. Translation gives CASSHRGEGEIQYF.

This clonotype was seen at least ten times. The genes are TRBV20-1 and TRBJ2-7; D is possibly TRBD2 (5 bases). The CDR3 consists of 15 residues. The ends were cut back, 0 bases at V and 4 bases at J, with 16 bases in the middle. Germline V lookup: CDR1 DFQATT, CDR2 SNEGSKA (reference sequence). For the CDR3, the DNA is TGCAGTGCTAGAGATTTGGTGGGGAGAGGGTACGAGCAGTACTTC. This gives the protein CSARDLVGRGYEQYF.

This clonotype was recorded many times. The DNA of the CDR3 is TGTGCCAGCAGTTCCACCGGGACTAGCGGTTCGGGGGAGCAGTACTTC. As protein: CASSSTGTSGSGEQYF. The genes are TRBV6-2 or TRBV6-3 and TRBJ2-7, with 11 bases matching TRBD2. Per germline, CDR1 MNHEY and CDR2 SVGEGT. There are 16 residues in the CDR3. Trimming cost V 4 bases and J 7 bases; bases outside gene matches: 12.

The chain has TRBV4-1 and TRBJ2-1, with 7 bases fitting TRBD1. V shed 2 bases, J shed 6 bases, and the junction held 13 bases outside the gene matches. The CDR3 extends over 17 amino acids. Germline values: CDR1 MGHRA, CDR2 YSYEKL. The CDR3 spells CASSQPNRDRVFNEQFF. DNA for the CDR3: TGCGCCAGCAGCCAACCAAATCGGGACAGAGTTTTCAATGAGCAGTTCTTC.

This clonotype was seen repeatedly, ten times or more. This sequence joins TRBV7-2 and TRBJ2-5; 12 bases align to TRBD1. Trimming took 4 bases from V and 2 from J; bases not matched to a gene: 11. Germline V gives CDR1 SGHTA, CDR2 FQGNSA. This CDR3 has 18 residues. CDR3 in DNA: TGTGCCAGCAGCTCGGGGGACAGGGGGCTCGCGGGGCAAGAGACCCAGTACTTC. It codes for CASSSGDRGLAGQETQYF.

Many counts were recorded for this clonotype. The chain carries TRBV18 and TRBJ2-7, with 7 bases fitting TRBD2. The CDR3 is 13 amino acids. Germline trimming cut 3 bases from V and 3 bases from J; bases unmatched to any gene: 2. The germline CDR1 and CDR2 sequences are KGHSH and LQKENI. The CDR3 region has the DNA TGTGCCAGCTCACCCGGGACTATCTACGAGCAGTACTTC. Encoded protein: CASSPGTIYEQYF.

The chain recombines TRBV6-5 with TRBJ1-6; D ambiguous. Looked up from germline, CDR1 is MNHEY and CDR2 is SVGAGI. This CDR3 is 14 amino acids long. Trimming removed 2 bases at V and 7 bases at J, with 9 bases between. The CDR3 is CASSYRRINSPLHF. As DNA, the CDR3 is TGTGCCAGCAGTTACCGACGGATCAATTCACCCCTCCACTTT.

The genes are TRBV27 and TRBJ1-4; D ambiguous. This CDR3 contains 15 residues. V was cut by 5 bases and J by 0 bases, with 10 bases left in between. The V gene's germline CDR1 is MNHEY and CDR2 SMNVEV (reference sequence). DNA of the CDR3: TGTGCCAGCAGTCCAATGGATGCAACTAATGAAAAACTGTTTTTT. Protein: CASSPMDATNEKLFF.

CDR3 DNA: TGTGCCAGCAGTTACTCTTGGGGGCGAAGCTCCTACGAGCAGTACTTC. This translates into CASSYSWGRSSYEQYF. This sequence joins TRBV6-9 and TRBJ2-7; weak D call: TRBD1 (6 bases). Looked up from germline, CDR1 is MNHGY and CDR2 is SVAAGI. The CDR3 consists of 16 residues. Trimming cost V 3 bases and J 0 bases, with 15 bases left between them.

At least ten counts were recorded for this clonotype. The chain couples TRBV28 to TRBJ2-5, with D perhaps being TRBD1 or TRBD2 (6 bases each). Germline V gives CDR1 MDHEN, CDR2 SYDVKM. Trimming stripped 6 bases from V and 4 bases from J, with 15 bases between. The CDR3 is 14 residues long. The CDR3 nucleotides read TGTGCCAGCAGACACGGGGGACAAGGAGAGACCCAGTACTTC. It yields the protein CASRHGGQGETQYF.

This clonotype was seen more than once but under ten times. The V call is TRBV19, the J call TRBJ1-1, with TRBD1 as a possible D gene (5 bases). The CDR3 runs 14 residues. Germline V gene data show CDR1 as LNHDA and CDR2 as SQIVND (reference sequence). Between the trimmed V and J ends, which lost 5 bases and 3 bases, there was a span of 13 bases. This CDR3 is CASSSGGGYTEAFF. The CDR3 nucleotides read TGTGCCAGTAGTTCCGGGGGAGGTTACACTGAAGCTTTCTTT.

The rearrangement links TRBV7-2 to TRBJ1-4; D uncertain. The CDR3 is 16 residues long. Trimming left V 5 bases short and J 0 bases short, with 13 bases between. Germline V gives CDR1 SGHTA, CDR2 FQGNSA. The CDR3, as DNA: TGTGCCAGCAGCATTGGACTGACGACAACTAATGAAAAACTGTTTTTT. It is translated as CASSIGLTTTNEKLFF. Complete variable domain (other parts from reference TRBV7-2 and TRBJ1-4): GAGVSQSPSNKVTEKGKDVELRCDPISGHTALYWYRQSLGQGLEFLIYFQGNSAPDKSGLPSDRFSAERTGGSVSTLTIQRTQQEDSAVYLCASSIGLTTTNEKLFFGSGTQLSVL.

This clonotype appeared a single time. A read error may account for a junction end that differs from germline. CDR3 in amino acids: CAGSDLPTNEKLFF. As DNA, the CDR3 is TGTGCCGGCAGTGACCTCCCGACTAATGAAAAACTGTTTTTT. J is TRBJ1-4 and V is TRBV6-2 or TRBV6-3; D is unresolved. CDR3 length equals 14 residues. From germline, CDR1 is MNHEY and CDR2 SVGEGT.

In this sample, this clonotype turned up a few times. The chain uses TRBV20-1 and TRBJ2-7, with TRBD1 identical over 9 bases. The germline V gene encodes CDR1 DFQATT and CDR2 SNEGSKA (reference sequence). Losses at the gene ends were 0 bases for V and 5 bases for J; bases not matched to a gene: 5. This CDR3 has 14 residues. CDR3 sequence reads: CSARDWDRVNEQYF. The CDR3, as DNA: TGCAGTGCTAGAGATTGGGACAGGGTCAACGAGCAGTACTTC.

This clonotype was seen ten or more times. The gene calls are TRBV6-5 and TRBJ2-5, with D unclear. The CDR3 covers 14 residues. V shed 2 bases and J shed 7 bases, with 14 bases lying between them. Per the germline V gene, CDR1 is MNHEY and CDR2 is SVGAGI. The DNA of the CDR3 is TGTGCCAGCAGTTACACGACGGACCGGCGGACCCAGTACTTC. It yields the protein CASSYTTDRRTQYF.

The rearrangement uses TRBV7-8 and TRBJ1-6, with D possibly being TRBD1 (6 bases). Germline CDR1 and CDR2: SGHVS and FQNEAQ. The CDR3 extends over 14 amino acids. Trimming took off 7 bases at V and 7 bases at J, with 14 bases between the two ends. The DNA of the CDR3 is TGTGCCAGCACCAGGGGAGGGGTCAATTCACCCCTCCACTTT. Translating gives CASTRGGVNSPLHF. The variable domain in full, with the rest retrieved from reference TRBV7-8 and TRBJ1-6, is GAGVSQSPRYKVAKRGQDVALRCDPISGHVSLFWYQQALGQGPEFLTYFQNEAQLDKSGLPSDRFFAERPEGSVSTLKIQRTQQEDSAVYLCASTRGGVNSPLHFGNGTRLTVT.

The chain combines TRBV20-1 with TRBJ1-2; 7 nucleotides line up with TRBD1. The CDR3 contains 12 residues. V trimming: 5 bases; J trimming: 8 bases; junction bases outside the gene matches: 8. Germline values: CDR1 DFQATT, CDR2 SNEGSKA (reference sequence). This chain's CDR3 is CSAGGQTVGYTF. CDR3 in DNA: TGCAGTGCTGGGGGACAGACAGTGGGCTACACCTTC.